The 30 T cell receptor beta chains presented below share a single source sample, sequenced in a study of OX40 agonist ivuxolimab in advanced cancers. Sequenced by immunoSEQ multiplex PCR; TCRdb stores in-frame clones only, minus some. The sample lists more than 55,000 clones; approximately 90% were seen once. Source: CD4+ or CD8+ T cells sorted from blood, taken in a trial of the OX40 agonist ivuxolimab. Receptor source: an adult with an advanced solid tumor such as melanoma, head and neck, liver or kidney cancer.

V usage is TRBV5-1 and J usage is TRBJ2-7; 12 bases fit TRBD2. The CDR3 consists of 14 residues. Per germline, CDR1 SGHRS and CDR2 YFSETQ. Trimming removed 0 bases from V and 6 bases from J; junction bases left unmatched: 1. The CDR3 nucleotides are TGCGCCAGCAGCTTGGAACTAGCGGGGGGCGAGCAGTACTTC. Translated: CASSLELAGGEQYF.

This chain uses TRBV20-1 with TRBJ2-3, with D possibly matching TRBD2 (5 bases). Trimming removed 6 bases from V and 8 bases from J, with 12 bases in between. The CDR3 is 11 residues long. The germline V gene has CDR1 DFQATT and CDR2 SNEGSKA (reference sequence). The CDR3 is CSAKLVSTQYF. DNA for the CDR3: TGCAGTGCAAAACTAGTCAGTACGCAGTATTTT.

The chain links TRBV5-6 to TRBJ2-7; maybe TRBD1 (5 bases). The CDR3 is 12 amino acids. CDR1 is SGHDT, CDR2 YYEEEE, per germline. Trimming removed 4 bases from V and 2 bases from J, with 7 bases in between. DNA of the CDR3: TGTGCCAGCAGCCAGGACACCTACGAGCAGTACTTC. The encoded protein is CASSQDTYEQYF.

V and J are TRBV19 and TRBJ1-1; D is unresolved. Germline V gene lookup returns CDR1 LNHDA and CDR2 SQIVND (reference sequence). The CDR3 is 14 residues long. Trimming stripped 1 base from V and 1 base from J, with 7 bases between. CDR3 nucleotides: TGTGCCAGTAGTATAGGAGCGGGGAACACTGAAGCTTTCTTT. This encodes CASSIGAGNTEAFF.

The chain uses TRBV15 and TRBJ2-1, with 11 bases fitting TRBD2. Germline-derived CDR1 and CDR2 are LNHNV and YYDKDF (reference sequence). Trimming cost V 0 bases and J 5 bases; bases outside gene matches: 18. This CDR3 has 21 amino acids. This CDR3 reads CATSRDIGSGRAVPLHNEQFF. CDR3 coding DNA: TGTGCCACCAGCAGAGATATCGGTAGCGGGAGGGCAGTTCCCCTTCACAATGAGCAGTTCTTC.

CDR3 sequence (DNA): TGTGCCAGCAGCCAGGGGGGGACGCACGAAAAACTGTTTTTT. Residues: CASSQGGTHEKLFF. The gene calls are TRBV7-6 and TRBJ1-4, with 7 positions matching TRBD1. The CDR3 sequence is 14 residues long. Germline V gene lookup returns CDR1 SGHVS and CDR2 FNYEAQ. Trimming cost V 5 bases and J 8 bases; bases outside gene matches: 8.

The gene calls are TRBV7-3 and TRBJ2-3; no clear D gene. V was trimmed by 2 bases and J by 4 bases, leaving 10 bases between them. CDR3 length equals 14 residues. Germline CDR1 SGHTA, CDR2 FQGTGA. The CDR3 reads CASSLSHGSDTQYF. The DNA of the CDR3 is TGTGCCAGCAGCTTATCCCACGGATCAGATACGCAGTATTTT.

V usage is TRBV27 and J usage is TRBJ2-1, with 10 nucleotides matching TRBD2. CDR1 and CDR2 (germline): MNHEY, SMNVEV (reference sequence). The CDR3 runs 17 residues. Trimming took 6 bases from V and 0 from J; bases not matched to a gene: 8. CDR3 bases: TGTGCCAGCAGACCGCGTTCTAGCGGGAGCTCCTACAATGAGCAGTTCTTC. It specifies CASRPRSSGSSYNEQFF.

V usage is TRBV29-1 and J usage is TRBJ1-1; tentatively, D is TRBD1 (5 bases). Deletions cut 5 bases from V and 0 bases from J, with 10 bases between. The CDR3 is made up of 13 amino acids. CDR1 and CDR2 from the germline V gene are SQVTM and ANQGSEA. The CDR3 DNA reads as TGCAGCGTTACGCGGGGCCTGAACACTGAAGCTTTCTTT. Protein product: CSVTRGLNTEAFF. Drawing the rest from reference TRBV29-1 and TRBJ1-1, the complete variable domain is SAVISQKPSRDICQRGTSLTIQCQVDSQVTMMFWYRQQPGQSLTLIATANQGSEATYESGFVIDKFPISRPNLTFSTLTVSNMSPEDSSIYLCSVTRGLNTEAFFGQGTRLTVV.

The chain couples TRBV19 to TRBJ2-3; 8 positions agree with TRBD1. Germline values: CDR1 LNHDA, CDR2 SQIVND (reference sequence). The CDR3 totals 14 residues. With V trimmed by 4 bases and J by 5 bases, 5 bases remained unmatched. CDR3 nucleotides: TGTGCCAGTAGTAGCCCGGACAGGGTAGATACGCAGTATTTT. Amino acids: CASSSPDRVDTQYF. The full variable domain, with the rest looked up from reference TRBV19 and TRBJ2-3, is DGGITQSPKYLFRKEGQNVTLSCEQNLNHDAMYWYRQDPGQGLRLIYYSQIVNDFQKGDIAEGYSVSREKKESFPLTVTSAQKNPTAFYLCASSSPDRVDTQYFGPGTRLTVL.

Comment on this clone: At one end the junction does not follow the germline gene, possibly because of a read error. The chain recombines TRBV5-4 with TRBJ2-2; 11 nucleotides line up with TRBD1. CDR3 length: 15 amino acids. Germline V gene sequence: CDR1 SGHNT, CDR2 YYREEE (reference sequence). The CDR3 region is CASRLGQGVTGELFF. Written as DNA, the CDR3 is TGTGCCAGCAGATTGGGACAGGGGGTCACCGGGGAGCTGTTTTTT.

V gene TRBV5-1 combines with J gene TRBJ2-3; D remains unclear. From germline, CDR1 is SGHRS and CDR2 YFSETQ. The CDR3 extends over 12 amino acids. V was cut by 0 bases and J by 6 bases, with 5 bases left in between. The CDR3 DNA sequence: TGCGCCAGCAGCTTGGACGGGGATACGCAGTATTTT. Residues: CASSLDGDTQYF.

The chain is built from TRBV4-1 and TRBJ1-1; D not certain. This CDR3 spans 14 amino acids. The germline gives CDR1 MGHRA, CDR2 YSYEKL. V was clipped by 2 bases and J by 4 bases, with 11 bases between them. CDR3 amino acids: CASSQLGYGTEAFF. Here the CDR3 DNA reads TGCGCCAGCAGCCAACTAGGTTATGGCACTGAAGCTTTCTTT.

This rearrangement joins TRBV11-2 to TRBJ2-6, with 7 bases that match TRBD1. Trimming at V came to 5 bases and at J to 1 base, leaving 8 bases not matched to a gene. Per the germline V gene, CDR1 is SGHAT and CDR2 is FQNNGV. The CDR3 is 17 amino acids. CDR3 sequence: CASSLRQGGSGANVLTF. CDR3 bases: TGTGCCAGCAGCCTAAGACAGGGTGGATCTGGGGCCAACGTCCTGACTTTC. Filled out from reference TRBV11-2 and TRBJ2-6, the complete variable domain reads EAGVAQSPRYKIIEKRQSVAFWCNPISGHATLYWYQQILGQGPKLLIQFQNNGVVDDSQLPKDRFSAERLKGVDSTLKIQPAKLEDSAVYLCASSLRQGGSGANVLTFGAGSRLTVL.

The chain couples TRBV2 to TRBJ1-2, with TRBD1 matching over 7 bases. The ends lost 9 bases at V and 8 bases at J; junction bases unmatched: 12. Germline V lookup: CDR1 SNHLY, CDR2 FYNNEI. This CDR3 has 13 residues. The DNA of the CDR3 is TGTGCCAGTTCAAAGACAGGGAGTAACGGCTACACCTTC. Protein product: CASSKTGSNGYTF.

The genes are TRBV2 and TRBJ2-5, with 13 bases that match TRBD2. V was clipped by 4 bases and J by 7 bases; unmatched bases: 0. The CDR3 consists of 13 residues. The germline V gene has CDR1 SNHLY and CDR2 FYNNEI. CDR3 region: CASSGLAGGTQYF. DNA for the CDR3: TGTGCCAGCAGTGGACTAGCGGGAGGGACCCAGTACTTC.

The J gene is TRBJ2-2, the V gene TRBV28, with TRBD1 matching over 7 bases. Trimming took 2 bases from V and 5 from J; bases not matched to a gene: 8. CDR1 MDHEN and CDR2 SYDVKM come from the germline V gene. CDR3 length equals 16 residues. CDR3 sequence (DNA): TGTGCCAGCAGTTTAGTAGGTGGCAGGGGGACCGGGGAGCTGTTTTTT. Translation: CASSLVGGRGTGELFF.

The sample holds one count of this clone. J is TRBJ2-7 and V is TRBV10-1, with no clear D. Trimming removed 0 bases from V and 2 bases from J, with 5 bases in between. This CDR3 comprises 13 residues. CDR1 is WNHNN and CDR2 is SYGVQD in the germline V gene (reference sequence). The CDR3: CASSESGTYEQYF. The CDR3 DNA sequence: TGCGCCAGCAGTGAGTCAGGGACCTACGAGCAGTACTTC.

With respect to this clone: Relative to the germline gene, one junction end is altered; a read error may explain this. The CDR3 nucleotides read TGTGCTAGCAGCTCCCGGGACAGGGGGGAGACCCAGTACTTC. Amino acids: CASSSRDRGETQYF. This chain links TRBV7-7 with TRBJ2-5; TRBD1 aligns across 11 bases. This CDR3 region has 14 residues. Germline CDR1 SSHAT, CDR2 FNYEAQ (reference sequence).

The rearrangement links TRBV5-1 to TRBJ2-1; D is possibly TRBD1 (6 bases). This CDR3 has 11 amino acids. Between the trimmed V and J ends, which lost 3 bases and 10 bases, there was a span of 8 bases. The germline gives CDR1 SGHRS, CDR2 YFSETQ. CDR3 nucleotides: TGCGCCAGCAGCTCTCAGGGGGAGCAGTTCTTC. The encoded protein is CASSSQGEQFF.

The chain is built from TRBV21-1 and TRBJ2-2. TRBV21-1 is a known pseudogene. This CDR3 is 17 amino acids long. CDR3 sequence (DNA): TGTGCCAGCAGCAAATCCATCCCGGGACCGAGCACCGGGGAGCTGTTTTTT. Amino acid sequence: CASSKSIPGPSTGELFF.

The genes are TRBV7-2 and TRBJ2-3; D gene uncertain. V lost 6 bases and J lost 1, with 5 bases in between. The CDR3 covers 12 residues. The germline V gene has CDR1 SGHTA and CDR2 FQGNSA. In DNA, the CDR3 is TGTGCCAGCAGGGGTGGCACAGATACGCAGTATTTT. Translation gives CASRGGTDTQYF.

The chain carries TRBV7-9 and TRBJ2-5; D is perhaps TRBD1 (5 bases). Germline CDR1 is SEHNR and CDR2 is FQNEAQ (reference sequence). The CDR3 loop spans 14 amino acids. V lost 4 bases and J lost 5, with 14 bases in between. CDR3 in amino acids: CASSSQMGPETQYF. The CDR3 bases are TGTGCCAGCAGCTCCCAGATGGGGCCGGAGACCCAGTACTTC.

The chain combines TRBV5-6 with TRBJ2-5; 10 nucleotides line up with TRBD1. The CDR3 is made up of 14 amino acids. The trim removed 4 bases at V and 5 bases at J, leaving 5 bases unmatched. Germline V lookup: CDR1 SGHDT, CDR2 YYEEEE. The CDR3 coding sequence is TGTGCCAGCAGCGCCCGACAGGGGGCTGAGACCCAGTACTTC. Its protein is CASSARQGAETQYF.

The chain carries TRBV28 and TRBJ2-1; D remains ambiguous. Trimming took 5 bases from V and 0 from J, leaving 14 bases between them. Germline CDR1 is MDHEN and CDR2 is SYDVKM. The CDR3 length is 16 residues. The DNA for the CDR3 is TGTGCCAGCAGTCCGCAGAGGTCTATCTCCTACAATGAGCAGTTCTTC. Translating gives CASSPQRSISYNEQFF.

The chain is built from TRBV18 and TRBJ2-7, with 7 nucleotides matching TRBD1. The germline gives CDR1 KGHSH, CDR2 LQKENI. The trim removed 4 bases at V and 3 bases at J, leaving 12 bases unmatched. This CDR3 spans 16 amino acids. The CDR3 sequence is CASSLSQTGQYYEQYF. CDR3 in DNA: TGTGCCAGCTCACTCAGTCAGACGGGACAGTACTACGAGCAGTACTTC.

The rearrangement uses TRBV11-1 and TRBJ2-1, with 7 bases identical to TRBD1. This CDR3 is built from 14 residues. V was clipped by 4 bases and J by 3 bases; unmatched bases: 3. CDR1 is SGHAT, CDR2 FQDESV, per germline (reference sequence). CDR3 DNA: TGTGCCAGCAGCTCACGGGACAGCTACAATGAGCAGTTCTTC. It yields the protein CASSSRDSYNEQFF.

The V gene is TRBV7-9, the J gene TRBJ2-6; D might be TRBD2 (6 bases). V was clipped by 4 bases and J by 0 bases, with 13 bases between them. This CDR3 comprises 17 residues. CDR1 is SEHNR, CDR2 FQNEAQ, per germline (reference sequence). Here the CDR3 reads CASSSPGLPSGANVLTF. The CDR3 DNA reads as TGTGCCAGCAGCTCACCGGGACTCCCCTCTGGGGCCAACGTCCTGACTTTC.

The V and J genes are TRBV7-2 and TRBJ2-7; 8 bases fit TRBD2. CDR3 length equals 14 residues. The V and J ends lost 4 bases and 2 bases, in that order; junction bases with no gene match: 4. In germline, CDR1 is SGHTA, CDR2 FQGNSA. CDR3 sequence: CASSSSGRTYEQYF. In nucleotides, the CDR3 is TGTGCCAGCAGCTCAAGCGGGAGAACCTACGAGCAGTACTTC.

The V gene is TRBV4-1, the J gene TRBJ2-1, with D possibly being TRBD2 (5 bases). This CDR3 is 16 amino acids long. V was shortened by 0 bases and J by 0 bases, with 9 bases between the two germline ends. CDR1 and CDR2 (germline): MGHRA, YSYEKL. This CDR3 reads CASSQDLGSSYNEQFF. CDR3 nucleotide sequence: TGCGCCAGCAGCCAAGATTTGGGGAGCTCCTACAATGAGCAGTTCTTC.